This TCR beta chain was documented in a study of T cell repertoires in cytomegalovirus infection. This CDR3 contains 16 residues. V lost 6 bases and J lost 1; bases outside the gene matches: 3. CDR1 and CDR2 (germline): MNHEY, SVGAGI. TCRdb redid the calling of the reads with MiXCR, one entry per CDR3 protein. The sample consists of around 320,000 distinct CDR3 sequences, more than 8% of them appearing once. V and J are TRBV6-5 and TRBJ2-1, with 13 nucleotides matching TRBD2. Sequencing used PBMCs. This clonotype originated in a human donor in good health (CMV status not recorded). Some clones in this sample may be carry-over from other donors' samples. The CDR3 bases are TGTGCCAGCAGAGGGACTAGCGGGACATCCTACAATGAGCAGTTCTTC. It is translated as CASRGTSGTSYNEQFF.